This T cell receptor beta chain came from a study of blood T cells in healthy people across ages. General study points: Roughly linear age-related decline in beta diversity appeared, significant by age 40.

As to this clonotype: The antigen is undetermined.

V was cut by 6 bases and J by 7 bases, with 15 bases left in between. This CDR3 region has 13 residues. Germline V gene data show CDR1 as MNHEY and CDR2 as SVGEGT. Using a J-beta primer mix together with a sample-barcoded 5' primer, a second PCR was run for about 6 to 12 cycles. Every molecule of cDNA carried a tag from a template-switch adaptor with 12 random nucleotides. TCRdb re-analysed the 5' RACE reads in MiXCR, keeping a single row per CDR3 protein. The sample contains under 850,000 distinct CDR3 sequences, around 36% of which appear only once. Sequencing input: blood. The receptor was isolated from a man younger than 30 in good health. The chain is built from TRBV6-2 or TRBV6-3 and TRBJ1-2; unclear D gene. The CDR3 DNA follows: TGTGCCAGCAGACCATCCGGGCGGCGTGGCTACACCTTC. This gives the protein CASRPSGRRGYTF.